This T cell receptor (beta chain) was documented in a study of Graves' ophthalmopathy and Graves' hyperthyroidism. Study-level background: Cases classed as stable hyperthyroidism had no ophthalmopathy within 18 months of follow-up. Findings and limits, study-wide: The model flagged ophthalmopathy progression at 65% to 71% sensitivity and around 77% specificity.

Hyperthyroidism patients had new diagnoses, durations under 2 months, and ages of 18 to 65. Additional autoimmune diseases, uncontrolled infections, pregnancy or lactation disqualified patients. This CDR3 comprises 15 residues. Germline CDR1 and CDR2: ENHRY and SYGVKD. The V end lost 1 base, the J end lost 5 bases, and 11 bases lay between the germline ends. This clonotype was detected many times. Antigen: not known. Transcripts of RNA were the source for amplifying TCR beta CDR3 regions. HTBI primers primed a first-round RT-PCR, and a second-round multiplex PCR followed. TCRdb processed the multiplex PCR reads anew with MiXCR; each CDR3 protein has one entry. The table lists approximately 1.2 million distinct CDR3 sequences, 35% to 40% of them singletons.

Sequencing used peripheral blood or thyroid tissue (not recorded which). V gene TRBV10-3 combines with J gene TRBJ2-2; D might be TRBD2 (5 bases). This clonotype originated in an adult man with Graves' hyperthyroidism. This chain's CDR3 is CAISELWRTTGELFF. As DNA, the CDR3 is TGTGCCATCAGTGAGTTATGGCGGACTACCGGGGAGCTGTTTTTT.